This T cell receptor (beta chain) was captured in a study of CD8 T cells in Susac syndrome. V shed 3 bases and J shed 3 bases, with 15 bases lying between them. Germline loops: CDR1 SGDLS, CDR2 YYNGEE. The CDR3 consists of 15 residues. An amount of RNA that ranged from roughly 0.5 to 1 ug was reverse transcribed with random hexamers. In TCRdb, the immunoSEQ multiplex PCR reads were re-called with MiXCR into one record per CDR3 protein. The sample lists 200,000 to 300,000 distinct CDR3 sequences, 95% to 97% occurring once. This receptor was taken from a human donor with Susac syndrome. The sequenced sample consisted of CD4+ T cells from PBMCs. The chain joins TRBV9 to TRBJ1-1; D is unclear. The CDR3 DNA reads TGTGCCAGCAGCGCCGACTTGGGGTGGGACACTGAAGCTTTCTTT. Its translation is CASSADLGWDTEAFF.